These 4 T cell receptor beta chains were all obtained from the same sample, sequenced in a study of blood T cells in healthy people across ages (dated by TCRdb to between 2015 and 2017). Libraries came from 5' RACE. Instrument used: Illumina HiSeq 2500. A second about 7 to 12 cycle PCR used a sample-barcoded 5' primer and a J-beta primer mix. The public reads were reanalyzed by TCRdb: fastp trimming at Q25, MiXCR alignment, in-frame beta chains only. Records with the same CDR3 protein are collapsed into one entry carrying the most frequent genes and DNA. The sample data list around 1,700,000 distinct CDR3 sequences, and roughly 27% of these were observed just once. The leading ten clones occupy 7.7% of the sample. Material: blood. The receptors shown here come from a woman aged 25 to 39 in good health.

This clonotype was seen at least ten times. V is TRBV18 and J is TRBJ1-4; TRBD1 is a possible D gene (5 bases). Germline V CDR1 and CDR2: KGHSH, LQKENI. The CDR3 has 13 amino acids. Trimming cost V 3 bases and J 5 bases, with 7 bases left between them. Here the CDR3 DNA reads TGTGCCAGCTCACCGGGGCAAAATGAAAAACTGTTTTTT. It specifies CASSPGQNEKLFF.

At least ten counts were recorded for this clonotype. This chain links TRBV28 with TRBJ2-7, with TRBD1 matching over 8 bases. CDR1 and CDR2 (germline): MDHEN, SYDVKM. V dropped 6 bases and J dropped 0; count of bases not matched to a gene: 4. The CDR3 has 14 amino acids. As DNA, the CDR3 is TGTGCCAGCAGAGGGGGACAGGCCTCCTACGAGCAGTACTTC. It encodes CASRGGQASYEQYF.

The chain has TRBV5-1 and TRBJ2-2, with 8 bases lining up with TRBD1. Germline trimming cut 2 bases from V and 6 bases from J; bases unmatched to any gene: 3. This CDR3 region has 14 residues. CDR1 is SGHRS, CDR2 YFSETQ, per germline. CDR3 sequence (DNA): TGCGCCAGCAGCTTTGGACAGGGTCCCGGGGAGCTGTTTTTT. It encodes CASSFGQGPGELFF.

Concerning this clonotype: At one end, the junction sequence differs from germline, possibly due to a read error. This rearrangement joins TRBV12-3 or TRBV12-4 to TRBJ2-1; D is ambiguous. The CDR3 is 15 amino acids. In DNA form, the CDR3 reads TGTGCCAACAGTTTAAAGGGCAAATTAAGGGATGAGCAGTTCTTC. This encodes CANSLKGKLRDEQFF.